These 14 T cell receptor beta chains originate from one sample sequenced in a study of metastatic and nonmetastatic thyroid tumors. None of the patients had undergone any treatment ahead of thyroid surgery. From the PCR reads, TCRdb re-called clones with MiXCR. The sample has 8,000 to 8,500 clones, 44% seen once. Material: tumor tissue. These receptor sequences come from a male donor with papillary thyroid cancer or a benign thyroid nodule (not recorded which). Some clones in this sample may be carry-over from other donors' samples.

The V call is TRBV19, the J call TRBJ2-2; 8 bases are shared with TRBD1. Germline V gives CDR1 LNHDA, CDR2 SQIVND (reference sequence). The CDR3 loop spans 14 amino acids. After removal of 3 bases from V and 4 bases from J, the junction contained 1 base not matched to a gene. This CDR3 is CASSIQGATGELFF. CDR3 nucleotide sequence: TGTGCCAGTAGTATCCAGGGGGCCACCGGGGAGCTGTTTTTT.

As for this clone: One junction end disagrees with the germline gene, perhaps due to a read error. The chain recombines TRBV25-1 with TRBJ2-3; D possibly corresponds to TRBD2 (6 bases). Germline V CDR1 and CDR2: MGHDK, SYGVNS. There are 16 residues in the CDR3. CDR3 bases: TGTGCCAGCAGTGCGGAGGGGACGGTGTACACAGATACGCATTATTTT. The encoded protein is CASSAEGTVYTDTHYF.

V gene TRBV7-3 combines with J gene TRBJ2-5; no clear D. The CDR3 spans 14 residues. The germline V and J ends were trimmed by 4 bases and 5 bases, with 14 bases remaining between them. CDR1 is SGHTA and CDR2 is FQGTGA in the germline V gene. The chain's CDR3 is CASSSLGGVETQYF. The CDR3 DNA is TGTGCCAGCAGCTCTTTAGGTGGAGTTGAGACCCAGTACTTC.

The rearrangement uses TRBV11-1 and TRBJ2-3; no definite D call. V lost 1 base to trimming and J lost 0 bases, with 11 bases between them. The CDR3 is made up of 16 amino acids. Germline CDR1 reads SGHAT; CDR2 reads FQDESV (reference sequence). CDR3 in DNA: TGTGCCAGCAGCTTAGAGTCTTTCGGGAGCACAGATACGCAGTATTTT. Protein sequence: CASSLESFGSTDTQYF. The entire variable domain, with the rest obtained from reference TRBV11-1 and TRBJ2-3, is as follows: EAEVAQSPRYKITEKSQAVAFWCDPISGHATLYWYRQILGQGPELLVQFQDESVVDDSQLPKDRFSAERLKGVDSTLKIQPAELGDSAMYLCASSLESFGSTDTQYFGPGTRLTVL.

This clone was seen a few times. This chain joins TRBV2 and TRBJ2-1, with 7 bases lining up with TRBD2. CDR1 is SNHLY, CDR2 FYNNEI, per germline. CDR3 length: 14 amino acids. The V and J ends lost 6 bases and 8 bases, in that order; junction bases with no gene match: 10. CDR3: CASRGSGGNDEQFF. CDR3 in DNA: TGTGCCAGCAGGGGGTCCGGGGGGAACGATGAGCAGTTCTTC.

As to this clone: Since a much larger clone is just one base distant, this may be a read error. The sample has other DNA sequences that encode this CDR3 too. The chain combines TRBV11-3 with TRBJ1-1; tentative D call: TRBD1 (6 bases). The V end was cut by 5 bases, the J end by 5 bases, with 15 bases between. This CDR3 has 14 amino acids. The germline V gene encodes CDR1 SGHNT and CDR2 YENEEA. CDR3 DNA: TGTGCCAGCAGCCTCGGGGGCCCGAATACTGAAGCTTTCTTT. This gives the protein CASSLGGPNTEAFF. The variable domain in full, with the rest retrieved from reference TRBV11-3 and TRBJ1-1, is EAGVVQSPRYKIIEKKQPVAFWCNPISGHNTLYWYLQNLGQGPELLIRYENEEAVDDSQLPKDRFSAERLKGVDSTLKIQPAELGDSAVYLCASSLGGPNTEAFFGQGTRLTVV.

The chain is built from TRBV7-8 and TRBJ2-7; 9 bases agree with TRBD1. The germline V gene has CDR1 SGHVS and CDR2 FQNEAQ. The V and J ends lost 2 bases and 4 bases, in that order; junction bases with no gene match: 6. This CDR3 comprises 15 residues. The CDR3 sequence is CASSLRGQGGYEQYF. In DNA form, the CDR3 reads TGTGCCAGCAGCTTAAGGGGACAGGGCGGATACGAGCAGTACTTC. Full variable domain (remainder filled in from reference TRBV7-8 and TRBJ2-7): GAGVSQSPRYKVAKRGQDVALRCDPISGHVSLFWYQQALGQGPEFLTYFQNEAQLDKSGLPSDRFFAERPEGSVSTLKIQRTQQEDSAVYLCASSLRGQGGYEQYFGPGTRLTVT.

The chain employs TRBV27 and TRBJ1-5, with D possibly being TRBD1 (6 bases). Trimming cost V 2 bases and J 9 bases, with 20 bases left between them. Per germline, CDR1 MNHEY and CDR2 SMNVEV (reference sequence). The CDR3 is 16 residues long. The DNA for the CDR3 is TGTGCCAGCAGTTTAGATGGGGGGCATGGCTATCGGCCCCAGCATTTT. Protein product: CASSLDGGHGYRPQHF.

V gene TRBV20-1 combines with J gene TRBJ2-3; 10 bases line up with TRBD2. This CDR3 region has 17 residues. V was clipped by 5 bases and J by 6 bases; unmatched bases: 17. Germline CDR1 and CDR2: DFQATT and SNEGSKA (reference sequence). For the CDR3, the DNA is TGCAGTGCTGGACGCTTCAGAGAAGCGGGGGGGCGGGATACGCAGTATTTT. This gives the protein CSAGRFREAGGRDTQYF.

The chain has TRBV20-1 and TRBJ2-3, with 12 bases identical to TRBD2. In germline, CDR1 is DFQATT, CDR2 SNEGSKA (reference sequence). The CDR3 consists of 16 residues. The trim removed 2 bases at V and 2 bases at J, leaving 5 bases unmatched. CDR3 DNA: TGCAGTGCTAGATCAGGACTAGCGGGGAACACAGATACGCAGTATTTT. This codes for CSARSGLAGNTDTQYF.

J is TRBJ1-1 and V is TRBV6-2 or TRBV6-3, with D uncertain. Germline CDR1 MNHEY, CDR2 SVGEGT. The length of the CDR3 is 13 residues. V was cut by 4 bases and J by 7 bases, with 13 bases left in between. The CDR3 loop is CASSLQVYGEAFF. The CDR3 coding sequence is TGTGCCAGCAGTTTGCAGGTGTACGGTGAAGCTTTCTTT.

The DNA of the CDR3 is TGTGCCAGCAGTTTATCAGGGAAGGCTCAGCCCCAGCATTTT. Amino acids: CASSLSGKAQPQHF. The chain joins TRBV28 to TRBJ1-5; tentatively, D is TRBD1 (5 bases). Germline V gene lookup returns CDR1 MDHEN and CDR2 SYDVKM. The V end was cut by 1 base, the J end by 6 bases, with 10 bases between. CDR3 length equals 14 residues.

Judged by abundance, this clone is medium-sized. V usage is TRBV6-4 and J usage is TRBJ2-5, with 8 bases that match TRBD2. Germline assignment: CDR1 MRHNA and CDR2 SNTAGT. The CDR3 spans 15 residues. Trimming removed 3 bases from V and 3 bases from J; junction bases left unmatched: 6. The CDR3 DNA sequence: TGTGCCAGCAGTGAACGAGCGGGGGCGGAAGAGACCCAGTACTTC. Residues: CASSERAGAEETQYF.

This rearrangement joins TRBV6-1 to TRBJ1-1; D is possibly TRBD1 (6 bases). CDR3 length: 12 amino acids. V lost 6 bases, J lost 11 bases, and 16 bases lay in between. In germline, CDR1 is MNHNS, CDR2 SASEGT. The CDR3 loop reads CASSGQGWAAFF. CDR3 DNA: TGTGCCAGCAGCGGTCAGGGGTGGGCTGCTTTCTTT.